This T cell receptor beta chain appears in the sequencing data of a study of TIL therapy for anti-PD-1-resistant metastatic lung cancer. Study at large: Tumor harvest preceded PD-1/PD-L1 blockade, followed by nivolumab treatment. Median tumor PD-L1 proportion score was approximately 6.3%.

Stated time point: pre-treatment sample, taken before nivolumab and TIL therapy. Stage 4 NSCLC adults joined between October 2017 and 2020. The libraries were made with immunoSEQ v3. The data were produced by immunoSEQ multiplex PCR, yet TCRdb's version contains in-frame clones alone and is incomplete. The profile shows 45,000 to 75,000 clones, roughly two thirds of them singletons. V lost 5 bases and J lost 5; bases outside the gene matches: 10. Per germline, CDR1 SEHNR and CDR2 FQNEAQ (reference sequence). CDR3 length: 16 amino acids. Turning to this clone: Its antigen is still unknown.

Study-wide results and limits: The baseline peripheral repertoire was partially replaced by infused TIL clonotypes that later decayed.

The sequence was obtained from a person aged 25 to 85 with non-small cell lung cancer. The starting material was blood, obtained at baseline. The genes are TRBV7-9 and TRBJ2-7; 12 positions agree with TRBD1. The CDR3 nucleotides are TGTGCCAGCAGCCGCTACACCGGGACAGGGGGCAACGAGCAGTACTTC. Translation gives CASSRYTGTGGNEQYF. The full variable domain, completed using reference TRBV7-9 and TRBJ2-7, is DTGVSQNPRHKITKRGQNVTFRCDPISEHNRLYWYRQTLGQGPEFLTYFQNEAQLEKSRLLSDRFSAERPKGSFSTLEIQRTEQGDSAMYLCASSRYTGTGGNEQYFGPGTRLTVT.